What follows is one TCR beta chain and its context. The antigen is not known. With iRepertoire HTBI primers and Arm-PCR of CDR3 regions, TCR beta libraries were built. One entry per CDR3 protein, called by TCRdb with MiXCR from the multiplex PCR reads. The table lists about 470,000 distinct CDR3 sequences, 20% of them singletons, with approximately 8% in the top ten. These data originate in a study of regulatory T cells in long-lasting Graves disease. Study observations and caveats: Whereas new patients shared 966 public clonotypes, persistent patients shared more, at approximately 2,500. The analysis examined peripheral blood only and excluded thyroid tissue.

As to time point: persistent/refractory GD, antithyroid drugs over 5 years with positive TRAb. PBMCs provided the RNA from which the TCR library was made. This clonotype was sampled from a female donor with Graves disease. The sequenced sample was peripheral blood mononuclear cells (PBMCs), obtained when the disease was refractory, from a patient treated with antithyroid drugs.

The CDR3 sequence: CASSIVAPGELFF. For the CDR3, the DNA is TGTGCCAGTAGTATAGTTGCACCCGGGGAGCTGTTTTTT. The rearrangement links TRBV19 to TRBJ2-2, with D hard to call. CDR3 length: 13 amino acids. With 1 base removed from V and 6 bases from J, the gap between germline ends came to 6 bases. The germline CDR1 and CDR2 sequences are LNHDA and SQIVND (reference sequence). Looking up the rest from reference TRBV19 and TRBJ2-2 gives the full variable domain: DGGITQSPKYLFRKEGQNVTLSCEQNLNHDAMYWYRQDPGQGLRLIYYSQIVNDFQKGDIAEGYSVSREKKESFPLTVTSAQKNPTAFYLCASSIVAPGELFFGEGSRLTVL.